This T cell receptor (beta chain) derives from a study of blood T cell repertoires in COVID-19. The V and J ends lost 2 bases and 1 base respectively, with 14 bases between them. CDR3 length: 16 amino acids. The data were produced by immunoSEQ multiplex PCR, yet TCRdb's version contains in-frame clones alone and is incomplete. The sample has almost 250,000 clones, around nine tenths seen once. Specimen: PBMCs or T cells enriched from blood (not recorded which). The chain uses TRBV23-1 and TRBJ1-1; TRBD1 is a possible D gene (6 bases). TRBV23-1 is recorded as an ORF, its role being uncertain. This TCR derives from a woman aged 45-60 years who had recovered from COVID-19. This CDR3 is CASSQRLTGTNTEAFF. In DNA form, the CDR3 reads TGCGCCAGCAGTCAACGCCTGACAGGTACGAACACTGAAGCTTTCTTT.